This T cell receptor (beta chain) was sequenced during a study of blood T cell repertoires in COVID-19. Study-wide background: The United States, Italy and Spain provided the acute and convalescent COVID-19 samples. In each case, the material was cDNA or gDNA derived from T cells, B-cell-depleted T cells, or PBMCs.

Germline V gives CDR1 SGHAT, CDR2 FQNNGV. The V end was cut by 0 bases, the J end by 4 bases, with 6 bases between. The CDR3 is 13 residues long. In the authors' workflow: Reference gene primer amplification yielded estimated nucleated cell counts. TCRdb's copy holds only in-frame clones and misses some; the assay was immunoSEQ multiplex PCR. For V, J and clone size, that table is used; D and trimming come from the DNA. The repertoire holds 300,000 to 400,000 clones, with 75% to 90% as singletons. Seattle patient enrollment occurred during active infection, with longitudinal follow-up thereafter. The receptor was isolated from an older woman with COVID-19, enrolled during active disease. What was sequenced was peripheral blood. This rearrangement joins TRBV11-2 to TRBJ1-2; D is ambiguous. The CDR3 bases are TGTGCCAGCAGCTTAGATAGGAGCTATGGCTACACCTTC. Translating it yields CASSLDRSYGYTF.